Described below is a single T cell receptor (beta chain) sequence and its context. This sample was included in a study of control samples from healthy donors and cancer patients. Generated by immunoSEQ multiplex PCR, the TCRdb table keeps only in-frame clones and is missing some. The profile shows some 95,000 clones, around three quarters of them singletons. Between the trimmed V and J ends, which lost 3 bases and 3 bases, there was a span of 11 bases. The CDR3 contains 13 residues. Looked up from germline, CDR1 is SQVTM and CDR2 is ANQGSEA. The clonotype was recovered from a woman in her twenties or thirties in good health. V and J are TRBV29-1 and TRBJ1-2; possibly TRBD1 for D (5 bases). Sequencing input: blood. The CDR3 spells CSVDRVGDYGYTF. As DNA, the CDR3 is TGCAGCGTTGACAGGGTCGGGGACTATGGCTACACCTTC.